This TCR beta chain was recovered during a study of T cells expressing NK-cell markers. General study results and limits: The study found these clonotypes also leading the CD3+CD56-NKG2C+ fraction in four donors.

As concerns this clonotype: Its antigen is currently unknown.

Germline loops: CDR1 DFQATT, CDR2 SNEGSKA (reference sequence). The CDR3 covers 12 residues. TCRdb re-called the 5' RACE reads and gives one entry per CDR3 protein, without DNA. The specimen's table records 300,000 to 450,000 distinct CDR3 sequences. The clonotype comes from a man aged 18-69 years in good health. The sequenced sample was blood T cells: a sorted CD56 or NKG2C T cell subset, CD4+ or CD8+ T cells, or bulk PBMC T cells (not recorded which). The chain recombines TRBV20-1 with TRBJ2-1; TCRdb's D call of TRBD1 is untestable without DNA. CDR3 region: CSASAPWGEQFF.